A selection of T cell receptor beta chains follows, all from one sample in a study of control samples from healthy donors and cancer patients. TCRdb's table, derived via immunoSEQ multiplex PCR, lists solely in-frame clones and lacks some. The sample includes 70,000 or so clones, around 92% of them seen just once. The sequenced material came from PBMCs. The receptors stem from a man aged 60 to 75 with lung cancer. Both conserved end residues are part of each CDR3. D genes are given only for firm matches. Clone size appears in some rows only: once, few, many, or a class for an expanded clone.

CDR3 length,clone size,J gene,V gene,D gene,CDR3 DNA,CDR3 protein
13,few,TRBJ1-1,TRBV25-1,-,TGTGCCAGCAGCCTAACCGGGACATTCGAAGCTTTCTTT,CASSLTGTFEAFF
12,-,TRBJ1-1,TRBV11-1,-,TGTGCCAGCAGCAGGGAAAGGACTGAAGCTTTCTTT,CASSRERTEAFF
15,once,TRBJ2-2,TRBV25-1,TRBD2,TGTGCCACCACCGGACTAGCGGGGGACACCGGGGAGCTGTTTTTT,CATTGLAGDTGELFF
16,-,TRBJ2-3,TRBV6-5,-,TGTGCCAGCAGTTATATGAAGGGAGAGCACACAGATACGCAGTATTTT,CASSYMKGEHTDTQYF
19,-,TRBJ2-1,TRBV18,-,TGTGCCAGCTCACGGGCTGACTGGCAGGGGACTTACGGTGGCTATGAGCAGTTCTTC,CASSRADWQGTYGGYEQFF
14,-,TRBJ2-5,TRBV6-5,-,TGTGCCAGCCGCCGGACTCTCTCAGGGGAGACCCAGTACTTC,CASRRTLSGETQYF
14,-,TRBJ2-7,TRBV7-8,-,TGTGCCAGCAGCTTAGCGCATGGCCAGTCAGAGCAGTACTTC,CASSLAHGQSEQYF
16,-,TRBJ1-1,TRBV6-5,TRBD1,TGTGCCAGCAGTTACTCCCCGGAGGGGGCTTCTACTGAAGCTTTCTTT,CASSYSPEGASTEAFF
12,-,TRBJ2-1,TRBV6-6,-,TGTGCCAGCAGTTACTCGACCGGTGAGCAGTTCTTC,CASSYSTGEQFF
14,-,TRBJ1-4,TRBV7-9,-,TGTGCCAGCAGCTTACCAGGGATTAATGAAAAACTGTTTTTT,CASSLPGINEKLFF
11,-,TRBJ1-5,TRBV19,-,TGTGCCAGTACCATCGGGACGTCCCAGCATTTT,CASTIGTSQHF
14,-,TRBJ1-1,TRBV3-1/TRBV3-2,TRBD1,TGTGCCAGCAGCCCCCTTTTCGGACAGGGAACAGCTTTCTTT,CASSPLFGQGTAFF
17,-,TRBJ2-2,TRBV9,TRBD1,TGTGCCAGCAGCGTAGGTTTCTGGGACAGGGACCCCGGGGAGCTGTTTTTT,CASSVGFWDRDPGELFF
14,-,TRBJ2-3,TRBV30,TRBD1,TGTGCCTGGAATCGGGACAGAGGCACAGATACGCAGTATTTT,CAWNRDRGTDTQYF
16,-,TRBJ1-3,TRBV7-2,TRBD1,TGTGCCAGCAGATTAACGGGGACAGGGCCCGGAAACACCATATATTTT,CASRLTGTGPGNTIYF
20,-,TRBJ2-6,TRBV18,TRBD1,TGTGCCAGCTCACCATTTCGACAGGGGGCCAATTCTGCTGGGGCCAACGTCCTGACTTTC,CASSPFRQGANSAGANVLTF
12,-,TRBJ1-1,TRBV7-9,-,TGTGCCAGCAGCTTTAGTGAGAGACAAGCTTTCTTT,CASSFSERQAFF
17,-,TRBJ1-1,TRBV5-1,TRBD1,TGCGCCAGCAGGCAAGGGACAGGGAGTAACGTGAACACTGAAGCTTTCTTT,CASRQGTGSNVNTEAFF
14,-,TRBJ2-2,TRBV6-5,-,TGTGCCAGCAGTTATCAATCTAACACCGGGGAGCTGTTTTTT,CASSYQSNTGELFF
15,-,TRBJ2-5,TRBV10-1,TRBD2,TGCGCCAGCAGTGAGTCCGGGACTAGGGGAGAGACCCAGTACTTC,CASSESGTRGETQYF
16,-,TRBJ2-5,TRBV25-1,TRBD1,TGTGCCAGCAGTTCTCTCCTCGGGACAGGCCAAGAGACCCAGTACTTC,CASSSLLGTGQETQYF
14,-,TRBJ2-7,TRBV13,-,TGTGCCAGCAGCCAAAAAACGACAGTCTACGAGCAGTACTTC,CASSQKTTVYEQYF
16,-,TRBJ1-5,TRBV7-8,-,TGTGCCAGCAGCTTAGCGGGTCACGACCGAGATCAGCCCCAGCATTTT,CASSLAGHDRDQPQHF
15,-,TRBJ1-1,TRBV12-5,-,TGTGCTAGTGCGCCATCCCAATCCGGGTCCCATGAAGCTTTCTTT,CASAPSQSGSHEAFF
14,-,TRBJ1-5,TRBV9,-,TGTGCCAGCAGCGCCCGGGACGGTAATCAGCCCCAGCATTTT,CASSARDGNQPQHF
15,-,TRBJ2-3,TRBV24-1,TRBD1,TGTGCCACCAGTGAACGGACAGGGGTTGGAGATACGCAGTATTTT,CATSERTGVGDTQYF
12,-,TRBJ1-5,TRBV28,-,TGTGCCAGCAGTGGACCGAATCAGCCCCAGCATTTT,CASSGPNQPQHF
14,-,TRBJ1-1,TRBV6-4,-,TGTGCCAGCAGAGAGACGCCCTCCAGCGCTGAAGCTTTCTTT,CASRETPSSAEAFF
16,-,TRBJ2-5,TRBV4-2,TRBD2,TGTGCCAGCAGCCAAGACCAAGCGGAGCGGGGAGAGACCCAGTACTTC,CASSQDQAERGETQYF
12,-,TRBJ2-3,TRBV5-6,-,TGTGCCAGCAGCTTGGCCGGGGATACGCAGTATTTT,CASSLAGDTQYF
13,-,TRBJ1-1,TRBV11-2,TRBD1,TGTGCCAGCAGCCGGGACAGAAACACTGAAGCTTTCTTT,CASSRDRNTEAFF
13,-,TRBJ1-5,TRBV5-1,-,TGCGCCAGCAGCTTGGCTCGGGATCAGCCCCAGCATTTT,CASSLARDQPQHF
14,-,TRBJ1-6,TRBV11-2,TRBD1,TGTGCCAGCAGCTCCCGGGACAGAAATTCACCCCTCCACTTT,CASSSRDRNSPLHF